This TCR beta chain was documented in a study of T-cell memory formation after mild COVID-19. Study in general: For the most part, TCR clusters were specific to one donor.

CDR3 length: 17 residues. Trimming stripped 4 bases from V and 9 bases from J, with 28 bases between. Germline V CDR1 and CDR2: MNHEY, SMNVEV (reference sequence). From the 5' RACE reads, TCRdb called clonotypes with MiXCR, one entry per CDR3 protein. The sample has about 38,000 distinct CDR3 sequences; roughly 10% are singletons. This clonotype has a count of ten or more. The origin of this receptor is a man aged 18-30 years who had mild COVID-19 (a few samples of this study predate the infection). Cell type and time point are not known. The chain joins TRBV27 to TRBJ2-7, with D perhaps matching TRBD1 or TRBD2 (6 bases each). The sample consisted of PBMCs or a T cell subset sorted from them (not recorded which). This CDR3 is CASSSLVGGYHTTRQYF. CDR3 sequence (DNA): TGTGCCAGCAGTTCTTTGGTGGGGGGCTACCATACCACCCGGCAGTACTTC.